The 7 T cell receptor beta chains below were found in one sample sequenced in a study of OX40 agonist ivuxolimab in advanced cancers. Generated by immunoSEQ multiplex PCR, the TCRdb table keeps only in-frame clones and is missing some. Here the sample spans 70,000 to 95,000 clones, around 90% being singletons. Specimen: CD4+ or CD8+ T cells sorted from blood, collected in a trial of the OX40 agonist ivuxolimab. Source of these receptors: an adult with an advanced solid tumor such as melanoma, head and neck, liver or kidney cancer.

The V gene is TRBV6-5, the J gene TRBJ1-2; 9 bases line up with TRBD1. V shed 5 bases, J shed 5 bases, and the junction held 9 bases outside the gene matches. The CDR3 covers 15 residues. The germline V gene encodes CDR1 MNHEY and CDR2 SVGAGI. This chain's CDR3 is CASSPLGQGNYGYTF. CDR3 DNA sequence: TGTGCCAGCAGTCCCCTCGGACAGGGGAATTATGGCTACACCTTC.

The chain links TRBV30 to TRBJ1-1, with unresolved D. The V and J ends lost 4 bases and 5 bases respectively, with 11 bases between them. The CDR3 is 12 amino acids. The germline V gene has CDR1 GTSNPN and CDR2 SVGIG (reference sequence). The CDR3 DNA is TGTGCCTGGATTACATTGTGGACTGAAGCTTTCTTT. Residues: CAWITLWTEAFF.

The DNA for the CDR3 is TGTGCCAGCAGTAGGGGGGGCAGTGGAAAAATCTCTGGAAACACCATATATTTT. Its translation: CASSRGGSGKISGNTIYF. The V call is TRBV28, the J call TRBJ1-3; TRBD1 might be the D (6 bases). The CDR3 totals 18 residues. CDR1 MDHEN and CDR2 SYDVKM come from the germline V gene. Deletions cut 5 bases from V and 0 bases from J, with 20 bases between.

The chain uses TRBV7-9 and TRBJ2-2, with TRBD2 identical over 14 bases. The J segment lost 2 bases and the V segment lost 5 bases, leaving 7 bases of the junction unmatched. The germline V gene encodes CDR1 SEHNR and CDR2 FQNEAQ (reference sequence). This CDR3 is 18 amino acids long. The CDR3 sequence is CASSPGTSGGINTGELFF. DNA for the CDR3: TGTGCCAGCAGCCCCGGGACTAGCGGGGGCATTAACACCGGGGAGCTGTTTTTT.

The J gene is TRBJ2-1, the V gene TRBV7-2, with 11 bases fitting TRBD1. The germline V gene has CDR1 SGHTA and CDR2 FQGNSA. The CDR3 is 15 residues long. Unmatched junction bases numbered 7, after V lost 5 bases and J lost 7 bases. The CDR3 protein is CASSQTGQGANEQFF. CDR3 in DNA: TGTGCCAGCAGCCAAACCGGACAGGGGGCAAATGAGCAGTTCTTC.

In its sample, this clone was seen once. This chain joins TRBV29-1 and TRBJ2-7; 12 bases fit TRBD1. V shed 0 bases and J 5 bases; nucleotides not matched to a gene: 5. CDR1 SQVTM and CDR2 ANQGSEA come from the germline V gene. This CDR3 spans 15 amino acids. CDR3 in amino acids: CSVEDTGTGGNEQYF. The CDR3 region has the DNA TGCAGCGTTGAAGACACCGGGACAGGGGGCAACGAGCAGTACTTC.

J is TRBJ2-5 and V is TRBV29-1; D possibly corresponds to TRBD1 (6 bases). With 2 bases removed from V and 4 bases from J, the gap between germline ends came to 8 bases. This CDR3 contains 12 residues. Germline V gene sequence: CDR1 SQVTM, CDR2 ANQGSEA. This CDR3 is CSVERQAETQYF. The DNA for the CDR3 is TGCAGCGTTGAAAGACAGGCAGAGACCCAGTACTTC.